This T cell receptor (beta chain) is drawn from a study of fetal regulatory T cell absence and autoimmunity. Study-wide context: IPEX patients had exocrine pancreas autoimmunity without clinical diabetes. Findings of the study overall: Oligoclonal TCR enrichment in pancreas over cord blood reached over 90-fold for some clones.

On this clone itself: Its matching antigen is unknown.

The data were produced by immunoSEQ multiplex PCR, yet TCRdb's version contains in-frame clones alone and is incomplete. The data hold more than 90,000 clones, with 72% observed a single time. The CDR3 runs 15 residues. With 5 bases removed from V and 0 bases from J, the gap between germline ends came to 13 bases. CDR1 is SGHNT, CDR2 YENEEA, per germline. The chain uses TRBV11-3 and TRBJ1-1, with D uncertain. The sample was pancreas tissue. This sequence was found in a male donor with IPEX syndrome. CDR3 sequence: CASSPWTSMNTEAFF. The CDR3 region has the DNA TGTGCCAGCAGCCCCTGGACCTCCATGAACACTGAAGCTTTCTTT.